The 27 T cell receptor beta chains listed next were all sequenced from one sample in a study of cytomegalovirus exposure and HLA in healthy donors. Primers for the PCR totalled 60 Vbeta and 13 Jbeta. The table came from immunoSEQ multiplex PCR; TCRdb's copy has only in-frame clones and leaves some out. The table has some 89,000 clones, 81% seen once. Sequencing used PBMCs. Every receptor here comes from a woman in her twenties or thirties in good health and CMV-seronegative.

The gene calls are TRBV9 and TRBJ2-7, with 8 bases that match TRBD2. There are 16 residues in the CDR3. Per germline, CDR1 SGDLS and CDR2 YYNGEE. The J segment lost 3 bases and the V segment lost 4 bases, leaving 12 bases of the junction unmatched. This CDR3 reads CASSPRGGTSRYEQYF. CDR3 nucleotides: TGTGCCAGCAGCCCCCGCGGTGGGACTAGTCGCTACGAGCAGTACTTC. Combining the CDR3 with reference TRBV9 and TRBJ2-7 gives the whole variable domain DSGVTQTPKHLITATGQRVTLRCSPRSGDLSVYWYQQSLDQGLQFLIQYYNGEERAKGNILERFSAQQFPDLHSELNLSSLELGDSALYFCASSPRGGTSRYEQYFGPGTRLTVT.

This chain connects TRBV9 to TRBJ2-3, with a possible D match to TRBD1 (6 bases). Germline CDR1 SGDLS, CDR2 YYNGEE. Trimming pared 6 bases from V and 6 bases from J, leaving 11 bases between. The CDR3 is made up of 12 amino acids. The CDR3, as DNA: TGTGCCAGCACGGGACACAGGGATACGCAGTATTTT. It yields the protein CASTGHRDTQYF.

Comment on this clone: Its ends do not fully match the called genes, so a read error is possible. This chain connects TRBV7-7 to TRBJ2-1; 10 nucleotides line up with TRBD2. Per germline, CDR1 SSHAT and CDR2 FNYEAQ (reference sequence). The CDR3 runs 15 residues. CDR3 amino acids: CASSPRTSGDNEQFF. The CDR3 nucleotides are TGTGCTAGCAGCCCCCGGACTAGCGGAGACAATGAGCAGTTCTTC.

CDR3 sequence reads: CASSSLAGVHEQYF. CDR3 coding DNA: TGTGCCAGCAGCTCTTTAGCGGGAGTTCATGAGCAGTACTTC. V gene TRBV7-3 combines with J gene TRBJ2-7; 9 bases are a match to TRBD2. The CDR3 covers 14 residues. Germline assignment: CDR1 SGHTA and CDR2 FQGTGA. Trimming removed 4 bases from V and 7 bases from J; junction bases left unmatched: 8.

The gene calls are TRBV7-8 and TRBJ2-1; 10 bases map to TRBD2. The germline gives CDR1 SGHVS, CDR2 FQNEAQ. The CDR3 runs to 14 residues. V trimming: 7 bases; J trimming: 7 bases; junction bases outside the gene matches: 7. CDR3 region: CASKGLAEVNEQFF. As DNA, the CDR3 is TGTGCCAGCAAAGGACTAGCGGAGGTAAATGAGCAGTTCTTC.

The J gene is TRBJ2-7, the V gene TRBV6-1; 7 bases align to TRBD2. Germline assignment: CDR1 MNHNS and CDR2 SASEGT. V was pared by 1 base and J by 7 bases, with 13 bases of the junction left unmatched. The CDR3 is made up of 16 amino acids. CDR3 in amino acids: CASSEGTSDPGGEQYF. DNA of the CDR3: TGTGCCAGCAGTGAAGGAACTAGCGACCCGGGGGGAGAGCAGTACTTC.

This clone showed up just a few times. The V and J genes are TRBV4-1 and TRBJ2-5; weak D call: TRBD1 (5 bases). V lost 2 bases, J lost 10 bases, and 17 bases lay in between. This CDR3 region has 14 residues. The V gene's germline CDR1 is MGHRA and CDR2 YSYEKL. The CDR3 bases are TGCGCCAGCAGCCAACCCATAGCAGGGTACGACCAGTACTTC. This translates into CASSQPIAGYDQYF.

This chain links TRBV5-4 with TRBJ2-1; possibly TRBD2 for D (6 bases). Trimming left V 0 bases short and J 3 bases short, with 13 bases between. Germline V CDR1 and CDR2: SGHNT, YYREEE (reference sequence). This CDR3 contains 16 residues. The CDR3 loop is CASSLETGSDYNEQFF. CDR3 bases: TGTGCCAGCAGCTTGGAAACCGGGAGCGACTACAATGAGCAGTTCTTC. The variable domain in full, with the rest retrieved from reference TRBV5-4 and TRBJ2-1, is ETGVTQSPTHLIKTRGQQVTLRCSSQSGHNTVSWYQQALGQGPQFIFQYYREEENGRGNFPPRFSGLQFPNYSSELNVNALELDDSALYLCASSLETGSDYNEQFFGPGTRLTVL.

The V call is TRBV2, the J call TRBJ1-2; no firm D call. The germline V gene has CDR1 SNHLY and CDR2 FYNNEI. This CDR3 contains 12 residues. Trimming stripped 6 bases from V and 7 bases from J, with 12 bases between. The CDR3 loop is CASRIGSVGYTF. The CDR3 nucleotides read TGTGCCAGCAGAATTGGTAGTGTTGGCTACACCTTC.

V usage is TRBV5-1 and J usage is TRBJ2-1, with D perhaps TRBD1 (6 bases). The germline V gene encodes CDR1 SGHRS and CDR2 YFSETQ. Trimming pared 4 bases from V and 2 bases from J, leaving 22 bases between. This CDR3 comprises 18 residues. CDR3 nucleotide sequence: TGCGCCAGCAGCCTTGTGGCCGGCAGGGGTCCCCCCTACAATGAGCAGTTCTTC. The encoded protein is CASSLVAGRGPPYNEQFF.

V gene TRBV18 combines with J gene TRBJ2-1; D is unclear. Trimming cost V 3 bases and J 0 bases, with 12 bases left between them. CDR1 and CDR2 (germline): KGHSH, LQKENI. This CDR3 contains 16 residues. The CDR3 nucleotides are TGTGCCAGCTCACCGCAGCTCGCAGGCTCCTACAATGAGCAGTTCTTC. Translating gives CASSPQLAGSYNEQFF.

The chain couples TRBV10-3 to TRBJ1-5, with D hard to call. The CDR3 covers 15 residues. Germline lookup yields CDR1 ENHRY and CDR2 SYGVKD. Trimming cost V 5 bases and J 2 bases, with 13 bases left between them. The CDR3 spells CAISPNLGGNQPQHF. The DNA for the CDR3 is TGTGCCATCAGTCCCAACCTAGGAGGCAATCAGCCCCAGCATTTT.

This clone was found once. The chain employs TRBV11-3 and TRBJ2-7; 10 nucleotides match TRBD1. Losses at the gene ends were 1 base for V and 2 bases for J; bases not matched to a gene: 5. Germline V CDR1 and CDR2: SGHNT, YENEEA. The CDR3 length is 16 residues. The CDR3, as DNA: TGTGCCAGCAGCTTAGGCCCCGGGACAGGGGCCTACGAGCAGTACTTC. Translation gives CASSLGPGTGAYEQYF. Filled out from reference TRBV11-3 and TRBJ2-7, the complete variable domain reads EAGVVQSPRYKIIEKKQPVAFWCNPISGHNTLYWYLQNLGQGPELLIRYENEEAVDDSQLPKDRFSAERLKGVDSTLKIQPAELGDSAVYLCASSLGPGTGAYEQYFGPGTRLTVT.

The chain links TRBV7-8 to TRBJ2-1; 11 positions agree with TRBD2. Germline V CDR1 and CDR2: SGHVS, FQNEAQ. This CDR3 contains 17 residues. The junction had 9 bases not matched to a gene; V was cut back by 3 bases and J by 5 bases. CDR3 DNA sequence: TGTGCCAGCAGCTTCGGAATAAAGACTAGCGGGGACAATGAGCAGTTCTTC. Residues: CASSFGIKTSGDNEQFF.

This sequence joins TRBV19 and TRBJ1-1; D possibly corresponds to TRBD1 (6 bases). The CDR3 has 14 residues. V gave up 4 bases and J gave up 5 bases, with 14 bases separating them. CDR1 LNHDA and CDR2 SQIVND come from the germline V gene (reference sequence). CDR3 bases: TGTGCCAGTAGTACGTGGGACACGGAAACTGAAGCTTTCTTT. Translating gives CASSTWDTETEAFF.

V is TRBV5-1 and J is TRBJ2-1; TRBD2 aligns across 9 bases. Germline V gene lookup returns CDR1 SGHRS and CDR2 YFSETQ. The trim removed 4 bases at V and 7 bases at J, leaving 9 bases unmatched. This CDR3 is built from 15 residues. CDR3 protein: CASSVVAGVGNEQFF. The CDR3 DNA sequence: TGCGCCAGCAGCGTAGTAGCGGGAGTGGGTAATGAGCAGTTCTTC.

The genes are TRBV30 and TRBJ2-7, with 7 bases that match TRBD1. This CDR3 is 13 amino acids long. Germline V gene sequence: CDR1 GTSNPN, CDR2 SVGIG (reference sequence). After removal of 7 bases from V and 5 bases from J, the junction contained 11 bases not matched to a gene. CDR3: CAYATGPPNEQYF. The CDR3 bases are TGTGCCTACGCGACAGGGCCCCCGAACGAGCAGTACTTC.

This chain joins TRBV28 and TRBJ1-2; 7 nucleotides match TRBD1. The V gene's germline CDR1 is MDHEN and CDR2 SYDVKM. V lost 1 base, J lost 4 bases, and 3 bases stayed unmatched. The CDR3 runs 14 residues. The CDR3 spells CASSLFPGGYGYTF. The CDR3 DNA reads TGTGCCAGCAGTTTATTTCCAGGGGGCTATGGCTACACCTTC.

CDR3 in DNA: TGTGCCAGCCGCCTCGGGGGGGCCGCGGAGAGCACTGAAGCTTTCTTT. Its translation is CASRLGGAAESTEAFF. The chain has TRBV7-2 and TRBJ1-1; a weak D match, TRBD1 (6 bases). The germline V gene encodes CDR1 SGHTA and CDR2 FQGNSA. The CDR3 has 16 residues. Trimming shortened V by 8 bases and J by 4 bases, and 23 bases separated the two germline ends.

The J gene is TRBJ1-2, the V gene TRBV6-6; 7 nucleotides line up with TRBD1. In germline, CDR1 is MNHNY, CDR2 SVGAGI (reference sequence). CDR3 size: 13 residues. The V and J ends lost 7 bases and 6 bases, in that order; junction bases with no gene match: 8. CDR3 sequence: CASTRTGEDGYTF. DNA of the CDR3: TGTGCCAGCACGAGAACAGGGGAAGATGGCTACACCTTC.

This clone was counted a single time. The J gene is TRBJ2-5, the V gene TRBV7-9; TRBD2 agrees at 14 bases. This CDR3 has 15 residues. Looked up from germline, CDR1 is SEHNR and CDR2 is FQNEAQ (reference sequence). The J segment lost 5 bases and the V segment lost 5 bases, leaving 4 bases of the junction unmatched. CDR3 DNA sequence: TGTGCCAGCAGCCTCGGACTAGCGGGAGGTGAGACCCAGTACTTC. This encodes CASSLGLAGGETQYF.

The CDR3 DNA follows: TGTGCCAGCAGCTTAGATGAGGGTCAGCCCCAGCATTTT. Protein product: CASSLDEGQPQHF. The chain is built from TRBV7-9 and TRBJ1-5, with unresolved D. This CDR3 has 13 residues. The V gene lost 1 base and the J gene lost 6 bases, with 7 bases spanning the gap. Germline V gene lookup returns CDR1 SEHNR and CDR2 FQNEAQ (reference sequence).

The V and J genes are TRBV2 and TRBJ1-1; D is unclear. Germline V lookup: CDR1 SNHLY, CDR2 FYNNEI. The CDR3 is made up of 14 amino acids. V lost 4 bases and J lost 0, with 9 bases in between. CDR3 residues: CASSATRLNTEAFF. CDR3 DNA sequence: TGTGCCAGCAGTGCCACACGCTTGAACACTGAAGCTTTCTTT.

The gene calls are TRBV10-3 and TRBJ2-3; no firm D call. The V end was cut by 4 bases, the J end by 7 bases, with 15 bases between. CDR1 and CDR2 (germline): ENHRY, SYGVKD. CDR3 length: 14 residues. CDR3 nucleotide sequence: TGTGCCATCAGTGCCCCAAACACCTTGAATACGCAGTATTTT. Amino acids: CAISAPNTLNTQYF.

V gene TRBV30 combines with J gene TRBJ1-5; D not certain. Germline values: CDR1 GTSNPN, CDR2 SVGIG (reference sequence). The V end lost 1 base, the J end lost 0 bases, and 7 bases lay between the germline ends. CDR3 length: 14 amino acids. The CDR3 bases are TGTGCCTGGAGTGACCCAGTTAGCAATCAGCCCCAGCATTTT. It codes for CAWSDPVSNQPQHF.

The rearrangement links TRBV2 to TRBJ1-1; D not certain. Trimming took off 6 bases at V and 6 bases at J, with 14 bases between the two ends. This CDR3 contains 13 residues. CDR1 and CDR2 (germline): SNHLY, FYNNEI. Written as DNA, the CDR3 is TGTGCCAGCAGCGTAGATCTCGCCGCTGAAGCTTTCTTT. It encodes CASSVDLAAEAFF. Variable domain in full (rest from reference TRBV2 and TRBJ1-1): EPEVTQTPSHQVTQMGQEVILRCVPISNHLYFYWYRQILGQKVEFLVSFYNNEISEKSEIFDDQFSVERPDGSNFTLKIRSTKLEDSAMYFCASSVDLAAEAFFGQGTRLTVV.

This clone has a handful of counts. The rearrangement uses TRBV9 and TRBJ1-4; D not certain. Trimming stripped 3 bases from V and 1 base from J, with 10 bases between. The CDR3 is made up of 15 amino acids. CDR1 is SGDLS and CDR2 is YYNGEE in the germline V gene. The CDR3 DNA reads TGTGCCAGCAGCGCCCTAGCGGGAACTAATGAAAAACTGTTTTTT. Its translation: CASSALAGTNEKLFF.